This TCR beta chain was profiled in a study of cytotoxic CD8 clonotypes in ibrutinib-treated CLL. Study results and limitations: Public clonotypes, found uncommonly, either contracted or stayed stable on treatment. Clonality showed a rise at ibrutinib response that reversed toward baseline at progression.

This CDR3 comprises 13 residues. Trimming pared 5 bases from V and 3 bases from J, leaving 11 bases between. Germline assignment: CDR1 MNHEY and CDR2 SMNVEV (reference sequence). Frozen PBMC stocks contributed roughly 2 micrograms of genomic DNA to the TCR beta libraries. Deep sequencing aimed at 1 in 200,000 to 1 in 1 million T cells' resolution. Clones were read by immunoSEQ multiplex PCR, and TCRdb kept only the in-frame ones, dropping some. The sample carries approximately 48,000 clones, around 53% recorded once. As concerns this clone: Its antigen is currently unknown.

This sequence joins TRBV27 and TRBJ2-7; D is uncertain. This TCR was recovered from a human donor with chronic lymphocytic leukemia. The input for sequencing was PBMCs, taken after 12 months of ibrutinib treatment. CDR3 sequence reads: CASSPNLVYEQYF. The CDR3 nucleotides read TGTGCCAGCAGTCCTAACCTAGTCTACGAGCAGTACTTC.